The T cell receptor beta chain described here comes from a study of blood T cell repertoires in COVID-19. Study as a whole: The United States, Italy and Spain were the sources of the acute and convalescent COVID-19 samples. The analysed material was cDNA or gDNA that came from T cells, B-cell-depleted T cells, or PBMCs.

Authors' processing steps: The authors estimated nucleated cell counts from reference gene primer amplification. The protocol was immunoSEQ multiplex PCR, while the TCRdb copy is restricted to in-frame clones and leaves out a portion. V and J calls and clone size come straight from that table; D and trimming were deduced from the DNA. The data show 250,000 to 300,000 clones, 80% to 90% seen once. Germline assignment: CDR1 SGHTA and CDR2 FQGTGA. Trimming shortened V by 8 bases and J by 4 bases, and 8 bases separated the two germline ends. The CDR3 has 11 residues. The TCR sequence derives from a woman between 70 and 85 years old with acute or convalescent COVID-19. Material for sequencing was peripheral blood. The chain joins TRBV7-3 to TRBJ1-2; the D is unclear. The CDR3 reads CASGGGYGYTF. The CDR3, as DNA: TGTGCCAGCGGAGGAGGCTATGGCTACACCTTC. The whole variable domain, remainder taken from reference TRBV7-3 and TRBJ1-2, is GAGVSQTPSNKVTEKGKYVELRCDPISGHTALYWYRQSLGQGPEFLIYFQGTGAADDSGLPNDRFFAVRPEGSVSTLKIQRTERGDSAVYLCASGGGYGYTFGSGTRLTVV.